This entry describes one TCR beta chain. The antigen remains unidentified. Each of TCRalpha and TCRbeta cDNA went through two nested PCRs, lasting 16 and 9 cycles. TCRdb reworked the 5' RACE reads into one entry per CDR3 protein, no DNA. The table lists approximately 400,000 distinct CDR3 sequences. This CDR3 has 15 amino acids. Germline V gene lookup returns CDR1 SGHTA and CDR2 FQGNSA. The data belong to a study of monozygotic twins with inflammatory bowel disease. Study outcomes and limitations: No single strong signal or clonotype associated with IBD was supported.

The chain combines TRBV7-2 with TRBJ2-7; TCRdb calls TRBD1, which cannot be checked without DNA. The TCR sequence derives from a human donor with ulcerative colitis or Crohn's disease, or a healthy co-twin of an affected twin (not recorded which). Sequencing used blood. The CDR3 here is CASILRQGLANEQYF.